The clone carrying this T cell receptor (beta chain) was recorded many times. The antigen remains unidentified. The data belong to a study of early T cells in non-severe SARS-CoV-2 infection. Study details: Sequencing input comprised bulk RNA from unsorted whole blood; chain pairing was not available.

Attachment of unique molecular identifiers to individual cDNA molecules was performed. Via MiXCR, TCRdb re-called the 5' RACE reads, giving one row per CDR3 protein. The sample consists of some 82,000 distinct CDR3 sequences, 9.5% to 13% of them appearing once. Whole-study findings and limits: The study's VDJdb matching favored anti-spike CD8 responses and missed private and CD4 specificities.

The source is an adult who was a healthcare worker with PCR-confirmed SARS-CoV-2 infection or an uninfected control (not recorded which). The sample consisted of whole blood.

The CDR3 reads CASSPSEGTEAFF. Written as DNA, the CDR3 is TGTGCCAGCAGCCCCTCGGAGGGCACTGAAGCTTTCTTT. The V call is TRBV7-6, the J call TRBJ1-1, with no clear D. Germline CDR1 is SGHVS and CDR2 is FNYEAQ. V was pared by 5 bases and J by 4 bases, with 11 bases between. This CDR3 is 13 amino acids long.